Listed below are T cell receptor beta chains from one sample, sequenced in a study of neurological immune-mediated disorders. TCRdb reanalysed the 5' RACE reads using MiXCR and keeps one entry per CDR3 protein. The sample lists around 66,000 distinct CDR3 sequences, roughly 4.5% occurring once. Sequencing used PBMCs. These receptors all stem from a woman in her 70s with multiple sclerosis. The CDR3 runs from the conserved cysteine through the conserved F or W. The order of the fields is V gene, clone size, D gene, J gene, CDR3 DNA, CDR3 protein. The D gene is left open where the match is weak. Only part of the rows carry a size: once, few, many, or a class if the clone is expanded.

>TRBV5-1|many|TRBD1|TRBJ1-1
TGCGCCAGCAGCTACAGGGGGCCGGGGTACGATGAAGCTTTCTTT
CASSYRGPGYDEAFF
>TRBV20-1|many|-|TRBJ2-2
TGCAGTGCTCCATCACCTGGGTCCGGGGAGCTGTTTTTT
CSAPSPGSGELFF
>TRBV7-2|many|TRBD1|TRBJ1-6
TGTGCCAGCAGCTTAGCGCAGGGGGTTAATTCACCCCTCCACTTT
CASSLAQGVNSPLHF
>TRBV7-9|many|-|TRBJ1-1
TGTGCCAGCAGCCCAAGGGGGGGCACTGAAGCTTTCTTT
CASSPRGGTEAFF
>TRBV29-1|many|-|TRBJ1-5
TGCAGCACTAGGGAGGGGGATCAGCCCCAGCATTTT
CSTREGDQPQHF
>TRBV20-1|many|-|TRBJ2-1
TGCAGTGCTACACCGGGACCGGACAATGAGCAGTTCTTC
CSATPGPDNEQFF
>TRBV20-1|many|TRBD2|TRBJ2-7
TGCAGTGCTCAGAATCCGGGACTACCGAGCTCCTACGAGCAGTACTTC
CSAQNPGLPSSYEQYF
>TRBV20-1|-|TRBD1|TRBJ1-2
TGCAGTGCTAGGACAGGGACATCGGGCTATGGCTACACCTTC
CSARTGTSGYGYTF
>TRBV6-2/TRBV6-3|-|TRBD2|TRBJ2-3
TGTGCCAGCAGTCCCGGGACTAGCGGGAGATATACGCAGTATTTT
CASSPGTSGRYTQYF
>TRBV20-1|many|-|TRBJ1-4
TGCAGTGCTAGAGATAAGGCAAGGGGCCCATATGATGAAAAACTGTTTTTT
CSARDKARGPYDEKLFF
>TRBV7-3|many|-|TRBJ1-6
TGTGCCAGCAGCTTAACAGGGAATAATTCACCCCTCCACTTT
CASSLTGNNSPLHF
>TRBV29-1|many|-|TRBJ1-2
TGCAGCGTTGACGACAGGTCCTATGGCTACACCTTC
CSVDDRSYGYTF
>TRBV12-3/TRBV12-4|many|-|TRBJ2-3
TGTGCCAGCAGCACCTTTAGCACAGATACGCAGTATTTT
CASSTFSTDTQYF
>TRBV20-1|many|-|TRBJ2-5
TGCAGTGCTGAGTATAGGGGCAGAGAGACCCAGTACTTC
CSAEYRGRETQYF
>TRBV5-1|medium-sized|TRBD2|TRBJ2-1
TGCGCCAGCAGCTTGACTAGCGGGGCCCCCAATGAGCAGTTCTTC
CASSLTSGAPNEQFF
>TRBV6-1|-|-|TRBJ2-2
TGTGCCAGCACCGGAGGCGCGGGTGCGAACACCGGGGAGCTGTTTTTT
CASTGGAGANTGELFF
>TRBV4-3|-|TRBD1|TRBJ1-5
TGCGCCAGCAGCCAAGCTGCCTTCCGGGACAGAGTTTATAGCAATCAGCCCCAGCATTTT
CASSQAAFRDRVYSNQPQHF
>TRBV12-3/TRBV12-4|many|-|TRBJ2-3
TGTGCCAGCAGTTTATATGGCGGAAGCACAGATACGCAGTATTTT
CASSLYGGSTDTQYF
>TRBV7-2|many|-|TRBJ2-3
TGTGCCAGCAGCTTAGTTTCTCGACTTCTCCTTTCTAGCACAGATACGCAGTATTTT
CASSLVSRLLLSSTDTQYF
>TRBV20-1|many|TRBD2|TRBJ2-1
TGCAGTGCTCGAACGATCGGCGGGAGCAGGTACAATGAGCAGTTCTTC
CSARTIGGSRYNEQFF
>TRBV5-1|many|-|TRBJ2-4
TGCGCCAGCAGCGTTGGGGATACCAAAAACATTCAGTACTTC
CASSVGDTKNIQYF
>TRBV5-1|many|-|TRBJ2-2
TGCGCCAGCAGCTTGGAACAGGGGAACACCGGGGAGCTGTTTTTT
CASSLEQGNTGELFF
>TRBV12-3/TRBV12-4|many|-|TRBJ1-1
TGTGCCAGCACACGAAGTCAAGGGGCTGAAGCTTTCTTT
CASTRSQGAEAFF
>TRBV7-2|-|-|TRBJ2-7
TGTGCCAGCAGACTAGCTACCGGACTGAGTTACGAGCAGTACTTC
CASRLATGLSYEQYF
>TRBV20-1|-|-|TRBJ2-3
TGCAGTGCTAGAGATCCCGGCAGGGACACAGATACGCAGTATTTT
CSARDPGRDTDTQYF
>TRBV11-3|many|TRBD2|TRBJ2-1
TGTGCCAGCAGCCCCACTGGGACTAGCGGGAAGGGGGGCTACAATGAGCAGTTCTTC
CASSPTGTSGKGGYNEQFF
>TRBV20-1|medium-sized|-|TRBJ2-2
TGCAGTGCCCCAGTAGGGTCCACCGGGGAGCTGTTTTTT
CSAPVGSTGELFF
>TRBV7-2|-|TRBD2|TRBJ2-3
TGTGCCAGCAGCTTAGTGAGGACTAGATCAGATATGCAGTATTTT
CASSLVRTRSDMQYF
>TRBV5-1|many|TRBD1|TRBJ1-1
TGCGCCAGCAGGATAACAGGGGAGGACACTGAAGCTTTCTTT
CASRITGEDTEAFF
>TRBV20-1|many|TRBD2|TRBJ2-1
TGCAGTGCTAGGCGAGCGGGAGACAATAAGAATGAGCAGTTCTTC
CSARRAGDNKNEQFF
>TRBV4-1|many|TRBD1|TRBJ1-3
TGCGCCAGCAGCCAAGCCGGGACAGGAGGCAACACCATATATTTT
CASSQAGTGGNTIYF
>TRBV6-2/TRBV6-3|many|-|TRBJ2-2
TGTGCCAGCAGTTACCAACGTGGGAACACCGGGGAGCTGTTTTTT
CASSYQRGNTGELFF
>TRBV5-6|many|-|TRBJ2-1
TGTGCCAGCAGCCCCTACGGGACAAGCCCCTACAATGAGCAGTTCTTC
CASSPYGTSPYNEQFF
>TRBV12-3/TRBV12-4|-|TRBD1|TRBJ1-6
TGTGCCAGCAGGGACAGGACTAATTCACCCCTCCACTTT
CASRDRTNSPLHF
>TRBV6-5|many|TRBD1|TRBJ2-1
TGTGCCAGCAGTTCGGGACAGGGTTCCTACAATGAGCAGTTCTTC
CASSSGQGSYNEQFF
>TRBV12-3/TRBV12-4|many|-|TRBJ2-5
TGTGCCAGCAGTTTAAACGTCGGGGAGACCCAGTACTTC
CASSLNVGETQYF
>TRBV7-2|-|TRBD2|TRBJ2-7
TGTGCCAGCAGCTGGACTAGCGGGACTTTCTACGAGCAGTACTTC
CASSWTSGTFYEQYF
>TRBV20-1|many|TRBD2|TRBJ2-3
TGCAGTGCCTGGATGGGAGCGGGAGGGCCCTCAGATACGCAGTATTTT
CSAWMGAGGPSDTQYF
>TRBV7-8|-|TRBD1|TRBJ2-1
TGTGCCAGCAGCCCCCGGGACAGGGGTAATGAGCAGTTCTTC
CASSPRDRGNEQFF
>TRBV12-3/TRBV12-4|few|TRBD1|TRBJ1-1
TGTGCCAGCAAGACGACAGGGCCCACTGAAGCTTTCTTT
CASKTTGPTEAFF
>TRBV7-2|many|TRBD1|TRBJ2-1
TGTGCCAGCAGCCCCAGGACAGGGGATGAGCAGTTCTTC
CASSPRTGDEQFF
>TRBV4-1|many|-|TRBJ2-2
TGCGCCAGCAGCCAAGTCTCGGGGTTAGGAACCGGGGAGCTGTTTTTT
CASSQVSGLGTGELFF
>TRBV9|many|-|TRBJ1-3
TGTGCCAGCAGCTTCGAGGGCAGGGATGGAAACACCATATATTTT
CASSFEGRDGNTIYF
>TRBV11-3|many|TRBD2|TRBJ2-1
TGTGCCAGCAGCTTACTGTCGTCGGGGGCTAGCGGGAGTCATGAGCAGTTCTTC
CASSLLSSGASGSHEQFF
>TRBV9|many|-|TRBJ1-1
TGTGCCAGCAGCGCCAACCCGGGAAAGGGAATCACTGAAGCTTTCTTT
CASSANPGKGITEAFF
>TRBV18|many|TRBD1|TRBJ2-7
TGTGCCAGCTCATCTGGCCGGGACAGGGGCTACGAGCAGTACTTC
CASSSGRDRGYEQYF
>TRBV7-9|many|-|TRBJ2-1
TGTGCCAGCAGCTTCCCTGCCCCGGGTGAGCAGTTCTTC
CASSFPAPGEQFF
>TRBV7-2|few|-|TRBJ1-2
TGTGCCAGCAGCTTTCAGGGGACCTATGGCTACACCTTC
CASSFQGTYGYTF
>TRBV6-2/TRBV6-3|many|-|TRBJ2-1
TGTGCCAGCAGTCCTAGCGCCGCCTACAATGAGCAGTTCTTC
CASSPSAAYNEQFF
>TRBV7-2|many|-|TRBJ2-2
TGTGCCAGCAGCTTAAGGGGGGAGAGGTCCGGGGAGCTGTTTTTT
CASSLRGERSGELFF
>TRBV6-6|many|-|TRBJ2-1
TGTGCCAGCAGTTACCAATACAATGAGCAGTTCTTC
CASSYQYNEQFF
>TRBV20-1|many|TRBD2|TRBJ2-1
TGCAGTGCTAGAGGTCGGACTAGCGGGAGCCTCGACAATGAGCAGTTCTTC
CSARGRTSGSLDNEQFF
>TRBV5-1|many|TRBD2|TRBJ2-7
TGCGCCAGCAGCCTACGAATGACAGCGGGGTACCTCGAGCAGTACTTC
CASSLRMTAGYLEQYF